This T cell receptor beta chain was captured in a study of monozygotic twins with inflammatory bowel disease. Worth noting for this clonotype: Its specificity is unknown.

General study points: Concordance status among twins (concordant versus discordant) showed no link to repertoire similarity, possibly from limited power. IBD patients had lower TCRbeta diversity (inverse Simpson) than healthy co-twins. Fewer shared clonotypes with others were found in IBD patients than in healthy twins, especially with disease activity.

The CDR3 contains 13 residues. Germline V lookup: CDR1 SGHAT, CDR2 FQDESV (reference sequence). For each CDR3 protein, TCRdb gives one entry from its re-call of the 5' RACE reads, without DNA. This sample contains more than 110,000 distinct CDR3 sequences. Sequencing was performed on blood. The clonotype comes from a human donor with ulcerative colitis or Crohn's disease, or a healthy co-twin of an affected twin (not recorded which). V is TRBV11-1 and J is TRBJ2-6. The CDR3 reads CASSRPGANVLTF.